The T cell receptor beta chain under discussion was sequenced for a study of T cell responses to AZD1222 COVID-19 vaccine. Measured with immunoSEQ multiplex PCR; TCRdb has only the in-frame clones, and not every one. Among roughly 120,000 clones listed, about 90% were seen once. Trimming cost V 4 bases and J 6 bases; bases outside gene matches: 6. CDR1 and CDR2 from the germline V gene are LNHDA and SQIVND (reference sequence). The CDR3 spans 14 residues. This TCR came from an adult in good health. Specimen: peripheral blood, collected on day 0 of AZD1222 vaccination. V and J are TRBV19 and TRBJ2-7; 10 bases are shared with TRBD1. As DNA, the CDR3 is TGTGCCAGTAGTACCGGGACAGGGGAATCCGAGCAGTACTTC. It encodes CASSTGTGESEQYF.